This T cell receptor (beta chain) was recovered during a study of T cell clonality in common variable immunodeficiency (dated by TCRdb to the mid-2010s). Sequences LGHNA (CDR1) and YNFKEQ (CDR2) are obtained from the germline V gene. CDR3 length: 16 amino acids, cysteine to phenylalanine. Shown are 39 bases from within the CDR3, in frame from base 1. For sequencing input, CVID and control samples contributed equivalent amounts of genomic DNA. For every sample, a 60 bp segment covering the rearranged TCRbeta CDR3 region was amplified and then sequenced. TCRbeta amplification used the immunoSEQ assay, a bias-corrected multiplex PCR with high-throughput sequencing. In the paper's pipeline: Each unique nucleotide sequence was treated as a clone and annotated with V, D and J genes, copy number and frequency. Sequences were labeled productive if in frame, and non-productive if out of frame or containing stop codons. Clonality was calculated from Shannon's entropy as previously described. Mean CDR3 Kyte-Doolittle hydropathy was derived from the predicted amino acid sequences of productive clones. Using the R hclust function, scaled V gene usage was clustered hierarchically with Manhattan distance and complete linkage. Sharing of clones by CDR3 amino acid sequence was evaluated by resampling 12 repertoires per group over 100 rounds. The repertoires were searched for about 70 published EBV-specific TCRbeta sequences and about 240 published CMV-specific TCRbeta sequences. A couple of CVID samples that yielded fewer than 10,000 sequences were excluded from the analysis, so 42 CVID repertoires were retained. Entries here come from immuneACCESS through TCRdb and include only in-frame sequences with V and J called. Some clones fail to appear in such tables; in the studies checked, an unresolved V gene covers under half of the shortfall, and the cause of the remainder is unknown. V, J and clone size were drawn from that table, and D and trimming were deduced from the DNA. In this sample, some 38,000 clones appear, none counted once only. The biggest ten clones account for around 0.87% of the sample.

This clone was counted ten times or more. It has no known antigen specificity. An end of the junction differs from the germline gene, which may be a read error. The CDR3 end is not reached by the read, which stops 3 residues before it; the germline J gene fills it in. Both CVID patients and healthy controls were predominantly of Caucasian heritage. Heparinized peripheral whole blood samples of roughly 5 to 8 ml were obtained from each donor. TCRbeta CDR3 repertoires were sequenced from genomic DNA of adults with common variable immune deficiency (CVID) and healthy adult controls. There were about 22 healthy adult volunteers in the control group (about 12 female and some ten male), ranging in age from about 20 to 66 years, with a mean age of approximately 34. Diluted blood was density-centrifuged over Hypaque 1077 or Ficoll-Paque to isolate peripheral blood mononuclear cells. Genomic DNA was obtained from unsorted mononuclear cells through either Qiagen column purification or a centrifugation-based method.

Summary of the overall study and its limitations: Despite equal DNA input, controls averaged about 81,820 unique sequences per sample versus roughly 32,000 in CVID samples. Compared with healthy controls, CVID subjects showed increased TCRbeta clonality (t-test p = 0.018), a feature most characteristic of about a third of subjects. Fewer TCRbeta clones were shared among CVID subjects than among healthy controls (p < 0.0001). Differences among patients in the CVID cohort limited the correlations between repertoire features and clinical complications. According to the authors, finding the cause of the higher clonality in CVID would require sequencing the repertoires of T cell subpopulations. CVID TCRbeta sequences reportedly showed fewer deletions and N-nucleotide insertions and lacked highly modified clones with 13 or more V deletions.

The receptor was derived from a person aged 18 to 70 in good health. The chain is encoded by TRBV4-2 joined to TRBJ1-6; the best D guess is TRBD1, with 6 bases matching. Sequenced: peripheral blood mononuclear cells. The CDR3 sequence is CASSHTGSSYNSPLHF. The CDR3 DNA, read in part, is TGCGCCAGCAGCCACACAGGGAGCTCCTATAATTCACCC.